This is a list of T cell receptor beta chains from one sample in a study of CD4 T cells in relation to SARS-CoV-2 and coronaviruses. Their antigens are not known. Clones were read by immunoSEQ multiplex PCR, and TCRdb kept only the in-frame ones, dropping some. Of 15,000 to 17,000 clones listed, approximately 80% were seen once; the top ten hold about a quarter. Specimen: CD4+ T cells from PBMCs, cultured in vitro. These receptors all come from a human donor in good health. CDR3s include the opening cysteine and the closing phenylalanine or tryptophan. A D gene is named only where the DNA matches it firmly. The size field is filled for only some rows; it gives once, few, many or a size class.

DNA: TGTGCCAGCAGCCGGAGGGGGGGTGGTTTCAATCAGCCCCAGCATTTT
CDR3: CASSRRGGGFNQPQHF
size: few
J: TRBJ1-5
D: -
V: TRBV28

DNA: TGTGCCAGCTCACCGGATGCCCTTGAGGAGCAGTACTTC
CDR3: CASSPDALEEQYF
size: -
J: TRBJ2-7
D: -
V: TRBV18

DNA: TGCGCCAGCAGCTTGGTGGGAAGCACAGATACGCAGTATTTT
CDR3: CASSLVGSTDTQYF
size: -
J: TRBJ2-3
D: -
V: TRBV5-1

DNA: TGTGCCAGCAGTGAAGCGAGGGCGGAACAAGTCGATCTGTTCTTC
CDR3: CASSEARAEQVDLFF
size: -
J: TRBJ2-1
D: -
V: TRBV2

DNA: TGTGCCAGCTCCGACCTACCCGGGGCCAACGTCCTGACTTTC
CDR3: CASSDLPGANVLTF
size: few
J: TRBJ2-6
D: -
V: TRBV28

DNA: TGTGCCAGCAGCTTAGGGGCAGGGGGCAGAGATACGCAGTATTTT
CDR3: CASSLGAGGRDTQYF
size: once
J: TRBJ2-3
D: TRBD1
V: TRBV7-6

DNA: TGTGCCAGTAGTATCCAACAGGGGGACGGCACTGAAGCTTTCTTT
CDR3: CASSIQQGDGTEAFF
size: few
J: TRBJ1-1
D: TRBD1
V: TRBV19

DNA: TGTGCCAGCTCACCACCGGCTTGGAGGGAAAAACTGTTTTTT
CDR3: CASSPPAWREKLFF
size: -
J: TRBJ1-4
D: -
V: TRBV18

DNA: TGTGCCAGCAGTCCGGGGACTAGCGGGAGGAATGAGCAGTTCTTC
CDR3: CASSPGTSGRNEQFF
size: few
J: TRBJ2-1
D: TRBD2
V: TRBV27

DNA: TGTGCCAGCAGCCGACAGGGGGGCCCCCACAATGAGCAGTTCTTC
CDR3: CASSRQGGPHNEQFF
size: -
J: TRBJ2-1
D: TRBD1
V: TRBV3-1/TRBV3-2

DNA: TGCGCCAGCAGCTCGCGCCGAGCAGCAATGAACACTGAAGCTTTCTTT
CDR3: CASSSRRAAMNTEAFF
size: -
J: TRBJ1-1
D: -
V: TRBV5-1

DNA: TGTGCCAGCAGCACTAGCGGGAGGGTGGATACGCAGTATTTT
CDR3: CASSTSGRVDTQYF
size: -
J: TRBJ2-3
D: TRBD2
V: TRBV7-2

DNA: TGTGCCAGCAGAGGACAGGGTTATTCACCCCTCCACTTT
CDR3: CASRGQGYSPLHF
size: -
J: TRBJ1-6
D: TRBD1
V: TRBV6-5

DNA: TGCAGTGCTAGAGAGTTGGGTGAGCAGTTCTTC
CDR3: CSARELGEQFF
size: -
J: TRBJ2-1
D: -
V: TRBV20-1

DNA: TGTGCCAGTAGTATAGATCAGGACGGTTTCTACGGGGCCAACGTCCTGACTTTC
CDR3: CASSIDQDGFYGANVLTF
size: -
J: TRBJ2-6
D: -
V: TRBV19

DNA: TGTGCCAGCCGGAAAGAAACCTACGAGCAGTACTTC
CDR3: CASRKETYEQYF
size: few
J: TRBJ2-7
D: -
V: TRBV6-6

DNA: TGTGCCAGTAGTATAGATAGCGCCAGCACAGATACGCAGTATTTT
CDR3: CASSIDSASTDTQYF
size: -
J: TRBJ2-3
D: -
V: TRBV19

DNA: TGTGCCAGCAGCGCACAGGGACAGGGGAAAGATACGCAGTATTTT
CDR3: CASSAQGQGKDTQYF
size: -
J: TRBJ2-3
D: TRBD1
V: TRBV9

DNA: TGTGCCACCAGCAGCAACAATGAGCAGTTCTTC
CDR3: CATSSNNEQFF
size: -
J: TRBJ2-1
D: -
V: TRBV15

DNA: TGTGCCAGCAGTACCCGGGACCAGGGAGGAGATGAAAAACTGTTTTTT
CDR3: CASSTRDQGGDEKLFF
size: -
J: TRBJ1-4
D: -
V: TRBV6-6

DNA: TGTGCCAGCACTAAACGGCAGAGGAACACTGAAGCTTTCTTT
CDR3: CASTKRQRNTEAFF
size: once
J: TRBJ1-1
D: -
V: TRBV2

DNA: TGTGCCAGCAGTACAGGGGTATCGCCCCAGCATTTT
CDR3: CASSTGVSPQHF
size: -
J: TRBJ1-5
D: TRBD1
V: TRBV2

DNA: TGTGCCAGCAGTGACTCCAGCTCTGGGGCCAACGTCCTGACTTTC
CDR3: CASSDSSSGANVLTF
size: -
J: TRBJ2-6
D: -
V: TRBV6-4

DNA: TGTGCCAGCAGCCAAAGTCCGGGGGGTGAGCAGTTCTTC
CDR3: CASSQSPGGEQFF
size: -
J: TRBJ2-1
D: TRBD2
V: TRBV3-1/TRBV3-2

DNA: TGTGCCAGTAGTATGCTACGAGATACGCAGTATTTT
CDR3: CASSMLRDTQYF
size: -
J: TRBJ2-3
D: -
V: TRBV19

DNA: TGTGCCAGCAGCTCAGGCCACCGGGCCGCTGCTAGCGGGAGTTCGTACGAGCAGTACTTC
CDR3: CASSSGHRAAASGSSYEQYF
size: -
J: TRBJ2-7
D: TRBD2
V: TRBV5-4

DNA: TGTGCCAGCAGTGAATATGGCTTCCCGAGCTCCTACAATGAGCAGTTCTTC
CDR3: CASSEYGFPSSYNEQFF
size: -
J: TRBJ2-1
D: -
V: TRBV2

DNA: TGTGCCAGCAGCATTTCCGGGACTAGCGGGAGCACTGAGCAGTTCTTC
CDR3: CASSISGTSGSTEQFF
size: -
J: TRBJ2-1
D: TRBD2
V: TRBV9

DNA: TGTGCCAGCAGTGAAGGGACTAGCGGGAGTTACGAGCAGTACTTC
CDR3: CASSEGTSGSYEQYF
size: once
J: TRBJ2-7
D: TRBD2
V: TRBV6-1

DNA: TGTGCCAGCTCAGGGACAGCAGCCTACGAGCAGTACTTC
CDR3: CASSGTAAYEQYF
size: -
J: TRBJ2-7
D: TRBD1
V: TRBV18

DNA: TGTGCCCGGAGACAATTGGACGCGGGGGTATACAATGAGCAGTTCTTC
CDR3: CARRQLDAGVYNEQFF
size: -
J: TRBJ2-1
D: TRBD2
V: TRBV30

DNA: TGTGCCTGGACCTCCTCCGGGACCCGTTACCAGACCCAGTACTTC
CDR3: CAWTSSGTRYQTQYF
size: -
J: TRBJ2-5
D: -
V: TRBV30

DNA: TGTGCCAGCTCACCGGGACTCCCGAGCTCCTACAATGAGCAGTTCTTC
CDR3: CASSPGLPSSYNEQFF
size: -
J: TRBJ2-1
D: -
V: TRBV18

DNA: TGTGCCAGCAGTGAAGACGCGCGGGAGCAGTACTTC
CDR3: CASSEDAREQYF
size: -
J: TRBJ2-7
D: -
V: TRBV2

DNA: TGTGCCAGCAGTCGAATCCTAGCGGGAGTTGGTACGCAGTATTTT
CDR3: CASSRILAGVGTQYF
size: once
J: TRBJ2-3
D: TRBD2
V: TRBV6-2/TRBV6-3

DNA: TGTGCCAGCACGGGGATTCCGGGCGAAGCTTTCTTT
CDR3: CASTGIPGEAFF
size: few
J: TRBJ1-1
D: -
V: TRBV12-3/TRBV12-4

DNA: TGTGCCAGCACCAATGACGAGCAGTACTTC
CDR3: CASTNDEQYF
size: -
J: TRBJ2-7
D: -
V: TRBV27

DNA: TGTGCCAGCAGTGTAAGGCGGACTAGCACAGATACGCAGTATTTT
CDR3: CASSVRRTSTDTQYF
size: -
J: TRBJ2-3
D: -
V: TRBV2

DNA: TGTGCCTGGGGGATGGGGCTGATGAACACTGAAGCTTTCTTT
CDR3: CAWGMGLMNTEAFF
size: -
J: TRBJ1-1
D: -
V: TRBV30

DNA: TGCAGCGTTGAAGGGAGCGGGAGGGCTTCGAACACCGGGGAGCTGTTTTTT
CDR3: CSVEGSGRASNTGELFF
size: -
J: TRBJ2-2
D: TRBD2
V: TRBV29-1

DNA: TGTGCCAGCAGCTTAGAACCGAATGAAAAACTGTTTTTT
CDR3: CASSLEPNEKLFF
size: -
J: TRBJ1-4
D: -
V: TRBV7-9

DNA: TGTGCCAGCAGCTATAGCGGGAGTCTCGCCGGGGAGCTGTTTTTT
CDR3: CASSYSGSLAGELFF
size: once
J: TRBJ2-2
D: TRBD2
V: TRBV7-6

DNA: TGTGCCAGCAGTTCCTCGTCAGGGAATGGCTACACCTTC
CDR3: CASSSSSGNGYTF
size: -
J: TRBJ1-2
D: -
V: TRBV12-3/TRBV12-4

DNA: TGTGCCAGCAGTTTAGCTGGGGGGCCTGGAAACACCATATATTTT
CDR3: CASSLAGGPGNTIYF
size: -
J: TRBJ1-3
D: -
V: TRBV28

DNA: TGTGCCACCTTGGACTGGGACAGGGGTTTAGCTGAAGCTTTCTTT
CDR3: CATLDWDRGLAEAFF
size: -
J: TRBJ1-1
D: TRBD1
V: TRBV28

DNA: TGTGCCAGCTCACCACAGGAGGGGAACTATGGCTACACCTTC
CDR3: CASSPQEGNYGYTF
size: once
J: TRBJ1-2
D: -
V: TRBV18

DNA: TGTGCCATCAGTGAGTCGGCGGGACCACAAGAGACCCAGTACTTC
CDR3: CAISESAGPQETQYF
size: once
J: TRBJ2-5
D: -
V: TRBV10-3

DNA: TGTGCCAGCAGCCACGGACGGACAGCCTACACAGATACGCAGTATTTT
CDR3: CASSHGRTAYTDTQYF
size: few
J: TRBJ2-3
D: -
V: TRBV7-2

DNA: TGTGCCAGCAGCCACCTGGGGGCTCGGGGACTAGGGACCCACGAGCAGTACTTC
CDR3: CASSHLGARGLGTHEQYF
size: -
J: TRBJ2-7
D: TRBD2
V: TRBV3-1/TRBV3-2

DNA: TGTGCCTGGACTGGGACTAGCATCGACGAGCAGTACTTC
CDR3: CAWTGTSIDEQYF
size: once
J: TRBJ2-7
D: TRBD2
V: TRBV30

DNA: TGTGCCAGCTCGGCGGAACAGGGGACTTCACCCCTCCACTTT
CDR3: CASSAEQGTSPLHF
size: few
J: TRBJ1-6
D: TRBD1
V: TRBV18

DNA: TGTGCCAGCAGTTCCCGGGACAGGACCTACGAGCAGTACTTC
CDR3: CASSSRDRTYEQYF
size: -
J: TRBJ2-7
D: TRBD1
V: TRBV28

DNA: TGCGCCAGCAGCTTGGTTCTTGGGGGGGAAGCTTTCTTT
CDR3: CASSLVLGGEAFF
size: -
J: TRBJ1-1
D: -
V: TRBV5-1

DNA: TGTGCCAGCTCACCTCGACAGGGCGAGAGCTCCTACAATGAGCAGTTCTTC
CDR3: CASSPRQGESSYNEQFF
size: -
J: TRBJ2-1
D: TRBD1
V: TRBV18

DNA: TGTGCCAGCAGCCCCTCTAGCGGGAGGGCCTACAATGAGCAGTTCTTC
CDR3: CASSPSSGRAYNEQFF
size: -
J: TRBJ2-1
D: TRBD2
V: TRBV7-6

DNA: TGTGCTAGTGGTTTGGTACCGGACGGCCGCTCTGGGGCCAACGTCCTGACTTTC
CDR3: CASGLVPDGRSGANVLTF
size: -
J: TRBJ2-6
D: -
V: TRBV12-5